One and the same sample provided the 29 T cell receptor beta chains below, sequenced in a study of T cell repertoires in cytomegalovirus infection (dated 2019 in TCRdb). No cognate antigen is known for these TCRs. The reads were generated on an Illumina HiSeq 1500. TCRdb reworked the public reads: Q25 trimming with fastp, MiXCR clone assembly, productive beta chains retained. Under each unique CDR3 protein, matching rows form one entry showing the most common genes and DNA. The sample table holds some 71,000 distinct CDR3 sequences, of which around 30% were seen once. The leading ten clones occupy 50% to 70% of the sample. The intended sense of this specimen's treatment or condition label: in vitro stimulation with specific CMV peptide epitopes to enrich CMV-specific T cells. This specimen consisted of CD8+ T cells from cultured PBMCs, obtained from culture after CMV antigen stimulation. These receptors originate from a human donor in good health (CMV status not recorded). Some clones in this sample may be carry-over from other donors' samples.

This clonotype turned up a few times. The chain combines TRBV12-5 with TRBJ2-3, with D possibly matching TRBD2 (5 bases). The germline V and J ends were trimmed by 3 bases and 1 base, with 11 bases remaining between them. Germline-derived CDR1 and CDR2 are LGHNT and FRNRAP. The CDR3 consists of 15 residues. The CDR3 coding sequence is TGTGCTAGTGGTTTCCAAGCAGCGGGCACAGATACGCAGTATTTT. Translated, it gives CASGFQAAGTDTQYF.

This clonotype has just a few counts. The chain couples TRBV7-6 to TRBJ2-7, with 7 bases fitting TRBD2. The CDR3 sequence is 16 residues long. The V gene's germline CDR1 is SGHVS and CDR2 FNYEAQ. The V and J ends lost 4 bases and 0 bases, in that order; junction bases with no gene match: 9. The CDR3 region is CASSSPPGRSSYEQYF. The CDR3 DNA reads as TGTGCCAGCAGCTCCCCCCCCGGGAGGAGCTCCTACGAGCAGTACTTC.

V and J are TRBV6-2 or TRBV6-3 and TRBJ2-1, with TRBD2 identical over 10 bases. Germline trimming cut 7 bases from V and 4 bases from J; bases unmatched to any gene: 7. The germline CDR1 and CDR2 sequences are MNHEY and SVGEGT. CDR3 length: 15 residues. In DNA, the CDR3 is TGTGCCAGCACCATGAAGCGGGGGGGTTACAATGAGCAGTTCTTC. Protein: CASTMKRGGYNEQFF.

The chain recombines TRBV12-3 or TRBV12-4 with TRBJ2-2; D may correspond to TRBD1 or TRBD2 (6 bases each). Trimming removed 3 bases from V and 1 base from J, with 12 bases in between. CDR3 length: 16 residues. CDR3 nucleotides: TGTGCCAGCAGTTTTAGGGGGGCGCGGAACACCGGGGAGCTGTTTTTT. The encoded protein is CASSFRGARNTGELFF.

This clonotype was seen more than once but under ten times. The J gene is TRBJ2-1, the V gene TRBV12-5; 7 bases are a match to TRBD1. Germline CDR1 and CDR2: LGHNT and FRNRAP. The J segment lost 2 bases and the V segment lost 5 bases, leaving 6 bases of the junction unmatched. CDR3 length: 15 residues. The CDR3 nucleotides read TGTGCTAGTGGTACACAGGGGACCCCCTACAATGAGCAGTTCTTC. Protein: CASGTQGTPYNEQFF.

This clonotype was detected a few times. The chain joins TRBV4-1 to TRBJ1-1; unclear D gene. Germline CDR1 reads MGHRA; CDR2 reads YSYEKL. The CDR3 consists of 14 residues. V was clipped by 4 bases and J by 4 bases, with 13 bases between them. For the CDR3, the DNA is TGCGCCAGCAGCCTTTTAAATCTGGGCACTGAAGCTTTCTTT. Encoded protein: CASSLLNLGTEAFF.

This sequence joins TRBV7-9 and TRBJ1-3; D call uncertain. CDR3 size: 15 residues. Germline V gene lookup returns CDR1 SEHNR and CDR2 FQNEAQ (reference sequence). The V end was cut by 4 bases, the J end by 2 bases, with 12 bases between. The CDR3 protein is CASSSWTAPGNTIYF. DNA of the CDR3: TGTGCCAGCAGCTCGTGGACTGCCCCTGGAAACACCATATATTTT.

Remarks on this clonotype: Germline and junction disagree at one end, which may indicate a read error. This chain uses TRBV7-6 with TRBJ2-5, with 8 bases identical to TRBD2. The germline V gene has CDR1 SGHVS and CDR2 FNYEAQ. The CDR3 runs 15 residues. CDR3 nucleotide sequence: TGTGCTAGCAGCTTAAGGGCTAGCGGGCAAGAGACCCAGTACTTC. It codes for CASSLRASGQETQYF.

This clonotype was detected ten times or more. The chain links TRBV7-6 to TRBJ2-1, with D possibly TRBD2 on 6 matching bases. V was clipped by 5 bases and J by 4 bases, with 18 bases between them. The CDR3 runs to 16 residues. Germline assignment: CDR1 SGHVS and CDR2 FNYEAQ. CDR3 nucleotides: TGTGCCAGCAGCCTCCCCCGGGGGACCGATTACAATGAGCAGTTCTTC. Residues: CASSLPRGTDYNEQFF. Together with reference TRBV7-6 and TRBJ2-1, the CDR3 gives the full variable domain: GAGVSQSPRYKVTKRGQDVALRCDPISGHVSLYWYRQALGQGPEFLTYFNYEAQQDKSGLPNDRFSAERPEGSISTLTIQRTEQRDSAMYRCASSLPRGTDYNEQFFGPGTRLTVL.

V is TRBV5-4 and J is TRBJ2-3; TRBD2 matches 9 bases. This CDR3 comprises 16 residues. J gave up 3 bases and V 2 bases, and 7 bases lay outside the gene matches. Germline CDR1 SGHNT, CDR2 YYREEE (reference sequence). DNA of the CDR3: TGTGCCAGCAGCTTTGTAAGGCGGGAGGGTACAGATACGCAGTATTTT. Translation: CASSFVRREGTDTQYF.

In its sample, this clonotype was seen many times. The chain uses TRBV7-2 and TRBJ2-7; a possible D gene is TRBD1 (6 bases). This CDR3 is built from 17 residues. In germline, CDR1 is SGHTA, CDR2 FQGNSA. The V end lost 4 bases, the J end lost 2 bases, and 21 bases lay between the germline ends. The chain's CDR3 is CASSSNVQGALTYEQYF. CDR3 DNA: TGTGCCAGCAGCTCGAACGTACAGGGTGCCCTCACCTACGAGCAGTACTTC.

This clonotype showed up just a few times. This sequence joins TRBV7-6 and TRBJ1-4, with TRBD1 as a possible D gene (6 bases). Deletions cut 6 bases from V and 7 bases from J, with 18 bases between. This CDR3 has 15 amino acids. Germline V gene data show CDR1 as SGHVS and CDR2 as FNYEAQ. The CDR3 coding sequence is TGTGCCAGCAGGCCACTCTTCGGAGGGGGTGAAAAACTGTTTTTT. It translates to CASRPLFGGGEKLFF. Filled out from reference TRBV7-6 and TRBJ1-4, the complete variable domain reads GAGVSQSPRYKVTKRGQDVALRCDPISGHVSLYWYRQALGQGPEFLTYFNYEAQQDKSGLPNDRFSAERPEGSISTLTIQRTEQRDSAMYRCASRPLFGGGEKLFFGSGTQLSVL.

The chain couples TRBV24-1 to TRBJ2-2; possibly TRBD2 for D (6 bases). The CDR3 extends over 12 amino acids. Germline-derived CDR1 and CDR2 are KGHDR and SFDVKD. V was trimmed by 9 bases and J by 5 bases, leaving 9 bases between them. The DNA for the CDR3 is TGTGCCACCTCCCGGGGGACCGGGGAGCTGTTTTTT. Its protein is CATSRGTGELFF.

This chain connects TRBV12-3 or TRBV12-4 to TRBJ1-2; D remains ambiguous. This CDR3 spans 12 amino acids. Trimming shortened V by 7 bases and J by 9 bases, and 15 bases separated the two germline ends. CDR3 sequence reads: CASTPEGSRYTF. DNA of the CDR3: TGTGCCAGCACCCCCGAAGGCAGTCGCTACACCTTC.

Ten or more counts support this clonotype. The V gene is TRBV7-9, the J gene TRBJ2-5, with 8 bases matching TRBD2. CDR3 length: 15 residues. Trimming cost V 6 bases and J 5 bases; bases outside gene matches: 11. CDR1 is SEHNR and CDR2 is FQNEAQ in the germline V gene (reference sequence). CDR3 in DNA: TGTGCCAGCAGTGGCGGGCCCCGCGGGGGGGAGACCCAGTACTTC. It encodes CASSGGPRGGETQYF.

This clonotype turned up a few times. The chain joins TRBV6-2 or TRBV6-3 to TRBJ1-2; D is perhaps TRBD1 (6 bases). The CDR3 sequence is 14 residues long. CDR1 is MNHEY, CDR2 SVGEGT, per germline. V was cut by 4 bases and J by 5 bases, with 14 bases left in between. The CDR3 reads CASSLTGTTYGYTF. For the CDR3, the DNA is TGTGCCAGCAGTTTGACCGGGACAACTTATGGCTACACCTTC.

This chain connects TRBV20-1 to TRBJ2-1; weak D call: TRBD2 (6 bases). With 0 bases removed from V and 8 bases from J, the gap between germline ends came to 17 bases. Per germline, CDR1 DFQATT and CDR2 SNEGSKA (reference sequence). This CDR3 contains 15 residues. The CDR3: CSARDRERAWDEQFF. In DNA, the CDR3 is TGCAGTGCTAGAGATCGGGAGCGGGCTTGGGATGAGCAGTTCTTC.

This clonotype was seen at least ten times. This chain's CDR3 is CASSRTGPTEAFF. CDR3 DNA: TGTGCCAGCAGCAGGACAGGGCCCACTGAAGCTTTCTTT. The V call is TRBV6-2 or TRBV6-3, the J call TRBJ1-1, with TRBD1 matching 8 bases. CDR3 length: 13 amino acids. Germline V gene data show CDR1 as MNHEY and CDR2 as SVGEGT. V gave up 6 bases and J gave up 4 bases; unmatched junction bases: 4.

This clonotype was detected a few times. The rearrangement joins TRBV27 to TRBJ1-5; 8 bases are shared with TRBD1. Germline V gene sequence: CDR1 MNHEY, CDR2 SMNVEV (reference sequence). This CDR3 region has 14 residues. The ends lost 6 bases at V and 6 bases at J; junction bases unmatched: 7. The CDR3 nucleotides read TGTGCCAGCAGAGGACAGGGCGGAAGTCAGCCCCAGCATTTT. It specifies CASRGQGGSQPQHF.

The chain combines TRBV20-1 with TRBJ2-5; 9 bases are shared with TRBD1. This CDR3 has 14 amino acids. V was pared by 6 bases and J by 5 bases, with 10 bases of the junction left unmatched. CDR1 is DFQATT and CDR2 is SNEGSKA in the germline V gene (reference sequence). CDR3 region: CSALRTGAGETQYF. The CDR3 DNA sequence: TGCAGTGCCCTGAGGACAGGGGCCGGGGAGACCCAGTACTTC.

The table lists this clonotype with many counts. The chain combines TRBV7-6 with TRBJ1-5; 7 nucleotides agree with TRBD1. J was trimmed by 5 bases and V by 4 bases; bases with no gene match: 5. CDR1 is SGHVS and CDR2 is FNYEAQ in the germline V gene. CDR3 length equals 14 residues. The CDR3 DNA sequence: TGTGCCAGCAGCTCGAGACAGGGAGATCAGCCCCAGCATTTT. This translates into CASSSRQGDQPQHF.

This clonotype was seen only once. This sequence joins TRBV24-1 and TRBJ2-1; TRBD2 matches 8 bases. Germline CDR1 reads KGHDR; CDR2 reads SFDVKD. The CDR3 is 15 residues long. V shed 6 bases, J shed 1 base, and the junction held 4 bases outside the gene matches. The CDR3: CATSSSGVSYNEQFF. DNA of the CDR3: TGTGCCACCAGTAGTAGCGGGGTTTCCTACAATGAGCAGTTCTTC.

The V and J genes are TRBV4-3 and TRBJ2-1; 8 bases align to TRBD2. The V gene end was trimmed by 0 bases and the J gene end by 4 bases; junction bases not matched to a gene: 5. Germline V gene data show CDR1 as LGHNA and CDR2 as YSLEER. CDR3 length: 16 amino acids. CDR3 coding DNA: TGCGCCAGCAGCCAAGAGGTTAGCGGGACTTACAATGAGCAGTTCTTC. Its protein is CASSQEVSGTYNEQFF.

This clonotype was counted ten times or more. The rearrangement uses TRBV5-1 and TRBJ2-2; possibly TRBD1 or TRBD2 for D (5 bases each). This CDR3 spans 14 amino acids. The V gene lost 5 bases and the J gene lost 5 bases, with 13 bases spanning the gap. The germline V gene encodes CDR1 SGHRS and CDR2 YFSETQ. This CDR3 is CASRKRDGTGELFF. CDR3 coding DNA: TGCGCCAGCAGGAAGAGGGACGGTACCGGGGAGCTGTTTTTT. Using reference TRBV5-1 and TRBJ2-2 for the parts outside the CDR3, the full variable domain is KAGVTQTPRYLIKTRGQQVTLSCSPISGHRSVSWYQQTPGQGLQFLFEYFSETQRNKGNFPGRFSGRQFSNSRSEMNVSTLELGDSALYLCASRKRDGTGELFFGEGSRLTVL.

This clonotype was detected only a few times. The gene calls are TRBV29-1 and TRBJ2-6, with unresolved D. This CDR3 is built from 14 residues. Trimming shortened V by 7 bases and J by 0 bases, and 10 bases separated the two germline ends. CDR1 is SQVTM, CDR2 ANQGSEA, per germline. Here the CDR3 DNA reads TGCAGCGCCGTGGACCCCTCTGGGGCCAACGTCCTGACTTTC. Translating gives CSAVDPSGANVLTF.

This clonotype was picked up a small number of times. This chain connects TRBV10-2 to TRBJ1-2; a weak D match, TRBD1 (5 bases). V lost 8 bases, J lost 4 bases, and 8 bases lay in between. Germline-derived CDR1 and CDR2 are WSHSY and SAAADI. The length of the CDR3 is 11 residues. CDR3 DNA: TGCGCCAGCTCAGACAGCTATGGCTACACCTTC. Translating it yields CASSDSYGYTF.

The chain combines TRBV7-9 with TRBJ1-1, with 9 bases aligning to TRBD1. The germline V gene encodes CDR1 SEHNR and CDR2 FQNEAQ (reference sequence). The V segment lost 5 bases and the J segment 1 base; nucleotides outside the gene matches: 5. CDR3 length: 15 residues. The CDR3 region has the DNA TGTGCCAGCAGCCACCGACAGGGGGGGAACACTGAAGCTTTCTTT. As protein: CASSHRQGGNTEAFF.

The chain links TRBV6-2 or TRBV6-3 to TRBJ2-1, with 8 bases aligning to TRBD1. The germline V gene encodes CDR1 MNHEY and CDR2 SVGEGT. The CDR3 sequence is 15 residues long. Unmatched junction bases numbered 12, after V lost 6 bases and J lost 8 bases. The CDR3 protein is CASSQRDRTHDEQFF. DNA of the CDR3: TGTGCCAGCAGCCAACGGGACAGGACCCACGATGAGCAGTTCTTC.

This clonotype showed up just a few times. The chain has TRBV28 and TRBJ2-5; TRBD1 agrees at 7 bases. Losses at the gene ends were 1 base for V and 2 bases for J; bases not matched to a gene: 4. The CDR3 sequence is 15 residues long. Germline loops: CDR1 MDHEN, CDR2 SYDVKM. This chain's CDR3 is CASSLLQGEQETQYF. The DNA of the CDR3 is TGTGCCAGCAGTTTATTGCAGGGGGAGCAAGAGACCCAGTACTTC.